This record covers a single T cell receptor (beta chain). Every sample gave at least 5 micrograms of total RNA when it was extracted. Trimming shortened V by 2 bases and J by 6 bases, and 10 bases separated the two germline ends. The germline V gene has CDR1 SNHLY and CDR2 FYNNEI. The CDR3 is 13 amino acids. This sample is part of a study of blood T cells in healthy people across ages. A sample-barcoded 5' primer and a J-beta primer mix were used in a second PCR of roughly 7 to 11 cycles. Sequencing yielded, for each sample, at least 2.5 million paired-end reads carrying CDR3. TCRdb fed the 5' RACE reads into MiXCR, producing one record per CDR3 protein. The data show about 800,000 distinct CDR3 sequences, around 25% seen once. These records were also assigned to another study, of T cells of mothers and their children.

This sequence was found in a boy aged 5-17 years in good health. Sequenced input: blood. The V and J genes are TRBV2 and TRBJ1-2, with D uncertain. CDR3: CASSEQSFNGYTF. The CDR3 DNA sequence: TGTGCCAGCAGTGAACAGAGCTTTAATGGCTACACCTTC.